The TCR beta chain described here comes from a study of regulatory T cells in long-lasting Graves disease. This clonotype was detected ten times or more. Time point: newly diagnosed GD, antithyroid drugs for less than 3 months. From RNA extracted from PBMCs, the TCR library was made. Peripheral blood, at 8 to 9.5 milliliters, went into EDTA tubes. Building of the TCR beta libraries involved iRepertoire HTBI primers and Arm-PCR of CDR3 regions. TCRdb processed the multiplex PCR reads anew with MiXCR; each CDR3 protein has one entry. The profile shows 250,000 or so distinct CDR3 sequences, roughly 21% of them singletons. The CDR3 runs 14 residues. Trimming removed 0 bases at V and 12 bases at J, with 21 bases between. Germline CDR1 is DFQATT and CDR2 is SNEGSKA (reference sequence).

The sample was peripheral blood mononuclear cells (PBMCs), taken at new diagnosis, from a patient treated with antithyroid drugs. This chain uses TRBV20-1 with TRBJ2-7, with D maybe TRBD2 (5 bases). This clonotype was obtained from a female donor with Graves disease. The CDR3 nucleotides are TGCAGTGCTAGAGATCCACTATGGGAGAGAAAGCGGTACTTC. It yields the protein CSARDPLWERKRYF.